The clone carrying this TCR beta chain was observed a handful of times. The antigen is undetermined. This sample is drawn from a study of cytomegalovirus exposure and HLA in healthy donors. Study findings and constraints: Within a later analysis, the majority of CMV-associated TCR beta chains appeared HLA-restricted. Segments of the TCR beta V type were, in most cases, productive about 90% or about 30% of the time in an earlier analysis. In vitro work confirmed that a few CMV-associated chains recognize CMV antigens. The majority of TCR sequences were rare, yet some public TCRs appeared in many donors.

CDR1 is SEHNR, CDR2 FQNEAQ, per germline (reference sequence). The V end was cut by 2 bases, the J end by 5 bases, with 19 bases between. CDR3 length equals 17 residues. PCR involved 60 Vbeta and 13 Jbeta primers. Clones were read by immunoSEQ multiplex PCR, and TCRdb kept only the in-frame ones, dropping some. The table records tens of thousands of clones, roughly 73% of them present only once. The clonotype originates from a male donor in good health and CMV-seropositive. This rearrangement joins TRBV7-9 to TRBJ2-1; no definite D call. Input material: PBMCs. Here the CDR3 reads CASSLRLQRSLHNEQFF. The CDR3 DNA reads as TGTGCCAGCAGCTTAAGGCTCCAGCGCAGCCTGCACAATGAGCAGTTCTTC.